The 9 T cell receptor beta chains in this list originate from one sample, sequenced in a study of blood T cell repertoires in COVID-19 (dated by TCRdb to the early 2020s). Receptors were amplified or captured by the immunoSEQ multiplex PCR assay. In TCRdb, the immuneACCESS table is reduced to in-frame sequences with V and J assigned. These tables do not hold every clone; where another copy was compared, an unresolved V gene accounts for under half, and the others remain unexplained. This sample gives 270,000 or so clones in total; 89% of them show up just once. Together, the top ten hold around 10% of the sample. Sequenced: peripheral blood. These receptors were obtained from a woman under 40 with COVID-19, enrolled during active disease.

The chain employs TRBV27 and TRBJ1-6; D unclear. This CDR3 is built from 13 residues. The V gene lost 6 bases and the J gene lost 3 bases, with 6 bases spanning the gap. Germline CDR1 MNHEY, CDR2 SMNVEV (reference sequence). The DNA for the CDR3 is TGTGCCAGCAGGTACAGCTATAATTCACCCCTCCACTTT. Translating it yields CASRYSYNSPLHF.

The chain joins TRBV5-1 to TRBJ2-3; possible D gene TRBD2, 7 bases. The germline V and J ends were trimmed by 6 bases and 5 bases, with 19 bases remaining between them. CDR3 length: 15 amino acids. Germline lookup yields CDR1 SGHRS and CDR2 YFSETQ. The chain's CDR3 is CASNKGGGAGDTQYF. CDR3 nucleotide sequence: TGCGCCAGCAACAAGGGTGGGGGGGCCGGAGATACGCAGTATTTT.

This clone has just one count. In DNA form, the CDR3 reads TGTGCCAGCTCTACAGGGAGCCGGCAAGAGACCCAGTACTTC. The encoded protein is CASSTGSRQETQYF. V is TRBV2 and J is TRBJ2-5; a weak D match, TRBD1 (6 bases). V lost 8 bases and J lost 2, with 15 bases in between. Germline V gene lookup returns CDR1 SNHLY and CDR2 FYNNEI. This CDR3 has 14 amino acids.

The J gene is TRBJ1-4, the V gene TRBV27, with 9 bases lining up with TRBD1. This CDR3 contains 18 residues. V shed 5 bases and J 5 bases; nucleotides not matched to a gene: 15. Germline CDR1 reads MNHEY; CDR2 reads SMNVEV (reference sequence). CDR3 sequence (DNA): TGTGCCAGCAGTGACTCCGGGACAGGGCTGATCGTGAATGAAAAACTGTTTTTT. Protein sequence: CASSDSGTGLIVNEKLFF.

V usage is TRBV21-1 and J usage is TRBJ1-2. TRBV21-1 is designated a pseudogene. This CDR3 region has 21 residues. The CDR3 spells CARGKPPRPCGVSTYNYGYTF. For the CDR3, the DNA is TGTGCCAGAGGCAAGCCCCCTAGGCCCTGCGGAGTATCTACCTATAACTATGGCTACACCTTC.

This chain connects TRBV11-2 to TRBJ1-1; a possible D gene is TRBD1 (5 bases). CDR3 size: 16 residues. Germline loops: CDR1 SGHAT, CDR2 FQNNGV. Between the trimmed V and J ends, which lost 6 bases and 3 bases, there was a span of 20 bases. CDR3 in DNA: TGTGCCAGCAGTTTCCGACAGCCCTTATGGGACACTGAAGCTTTCTTT. It encodes CASSFRQPLWDTEAFF.

The rearrangement links TRBV27 to TRBJ2-1, with a possible D match to TRBD2 (6 bases). The V end lost 5 bases, the J end lost 6 bases, and 14 bases lay between the germline ends. The CDR3 loop spans 14 amino acids. Germline V gives CDR1 MNHEY, CDR2 SMNVEV (reference sequence). The CDR3 sequence is CASSQLTSTNEQFF. CDR3 sequence (DNA): TGTGCCAGCAGTCAATTGACTAGTACCAATGAGCAGTTCTTC.

The V and J genes are TRBV5-1 and TRBJ2-6, with unresolved D. Germline V gives CDR1 SGHRS, CDR2 YFSETQ. CDR3 length equals 18 residues. V was clipped by 2 bases and J by 0 bases, with 15 bases between them. CDR3 in amino acids: CASSFNILRSSGANVLTF. In DNA, the CDR3 is TGCGCCAGCAGCTTTAACATATTGAGGAGCTCTGGGGCCAACGTCCTGACTTTC. The variable domain in full, with the rest retrieved from reference TRBV5-1 and TRBJ2-6, is KAGVTQTPRYLIKTRGQQVTLSCSPISGHRSVSWYQQTPGQGLQFLFEYFSETQRNKGNFPGRFSGRQFSNSRSEMNVSTLELGDSALYLCASSFNILRSSGANVLTFGAGSRLTVL.

The chain combines TRBV7-2 with TRBJ1-1; D is ambiguous. Germline loops: CDR1 SGHTA, CDR2 FQGNSA. This CDR3 is built from 13 residues. Trimming took 4 bases from V and 3 from J, leaving 9 bases between them. DNA for the CDR3: TGTGCCAGCAGCTGGCAACCTTACACTGAAGCTTTCTTT. Protein: CASSWQPYTEAFF.